Each of the 27 T cell receptor beta chains below was sequenced from the same sample in a study of CD8 T cells in Susac syndrome. Roughly 0.45 to 1 ug RNA was reverse transcribed with random hexamers. TCRdb re-called the immunoSEQ multiplex PCR reads with MiXCR, one entry per CDR3 protein. The sample contains about 140,000 distinct CDR3 sequences, 85% to 95% of which appear only once. The specimen was CD8+ T cells from PBMCs. Source of these receptors: a human donor with Susac syndrome.

This clonotype was counted a single time. The chain combines TRBV12-3 or TRBV12-4 with TRBJ1-1, with a weak D call TRBD1 (5 bases). This CDR3 spans 12 amino acids. Deletions cut 8 bases from V and 4 bases from J, with 11 bases between. The chain's CDR3 is CASGGTVTEAFF. CDR3 DNA sequence: TGTGCCAGCGGTGGGACGGTCACTGAAGCTTTCTTT.

This clonotype was detected a few times. This rearrangement joins TRBV12-3 or TRBV12-4 to TRBJ2-1; D ambiguous. Trimming cost V 3 bases and J 9 bases, with 6 bases left between them. The CDR3 has 11 amino acids. The CDR3 spells CASSLASEQFF. CDR3 nucleotides: TGTGCCAGCAGTTTGGCTAGTGAGCAGTTCTTC.

The chain has TRBV20-1 and TRBJ1-2, with 8 bases fitting TRBD1. The CDR3 sequence is 17 residues long. The J segment lost 0 bases and the V segment lost 0 bases, leaving 9 bases of the junction unmatched. Per germline, CDR1 DFQATT and CDR2 SNEGSKA (reference sequence). CDR3 coding DNA: TGCAGTGCTAGAGATCTTGGACAGGGTCTAACTAACTATGGCTACACCTTC. Encoded protein: CSARDLGQGLTNYGYTF.

V usage is TRBV18 and J usage is TRBJ2-1; D is uncertain. Per germline, CDR1 KGHSH and CDR2 LQKENI. The CDR3 covers 16 residues. Trimming pared 3 bases from V and 1 base from J, leaving 13 bases between. This chain's CDR3 is CASSPNFLDSYNEQFF. CDR3 nucleotides: TGTGCCAGCTCACCGAACTTTCTGGATTCCTACAATGAGCAGTTCTTC.

This clonotype occurred once. V is TRBV27 and J is TRBJ2-2; D is ambiguous. V was shortened by 6 bases and J by 1 base, with 12 bases between the two germline ends. Germline CDR1 is MNHEY and CDR2 is SMNVEV (reference sequence). The CDR3 covers 15 residues. CDR3 bases: TGTGCCAGCAGCCTCACACCCGAGAACACCGGGGAGCTGTTTTTT. Translation gives CASSLTPENTGELFF.

The CDR3 DNA reads as TGTGCCAGCACCAAATTCTCCTACGAGCAGTACTTC. This gives the protein CASTKFSYEQYF. The chain links TRBV5-6 to TRBJ2-7; no reliable D call. The CDR3 spans 12 residues. V dropped 6 bases and J dropped 0 bases, with 7 bases sitting between them. The germline V gene encodes CDR1 SGHDT and CDR2 YYEEEE. The full variable domain, with the rest looked up from reference TRBV5-6 and TRBJ2-7, is DAGVTQSPTHLIKTRGQQVTLRCSPKSGHDTVSWYQQALGQGPQFIFQYYEEEERQRGNFPDRFSGHQFPNYSSELNVNALLLGDSALYLCASTKFSYEQYFGPGTRLTVT.

The CDR3, as DNA: TGTGCCAGCAGTCGAAGCGGGAGGGCCAGCAATGAGCAGTTCTTC. Amino acids: CASSRSGRASNEQFF. The rearrangement links TRBV28 to TRBJ2-1, with 10 bases identical to TRBD2. Germline trimming cut 5 bases from V and 6 bases from J; bases unmatched to any gene: 7. This CDR3 comprises 15 residues. Germline V gene sequence: CDR1 MDHEN, CDR2 SYDVKM.

The chain joins TRBV27 to TRBJ1-5; D gene ambiguous. V was cut by 6 bases and J by 6 bases, with 18 bases left in between. This CDR3 region has 15 residues. CDR1 and CDR2 from the germline V gene are MNHEY and SMNVEV (reference sequence). The CDR3, as DNA: TGTGCCAGCAGCGTCAACCTGGGGTTAGGTCAGCCCCAGCATTTT. Its translation: CASSVNLGLGQPQHF.

V is TRBV7-9 and J is TRBJ2-5, with 12 bases matching TRBD1. The trim removed 4 bases at V and 5 bases at J, leaving 5 bases unmatched. Germline values: CDR1 SEHNR, CDR2 FQNEAQ (reference sequence). CDR3 size: 15 residues. The CDR3 spells CASSSRDRGPETQYF. CDR3 DNA: TGTGCCAGCAGCTCCCGGGACAGGGGGCCCGAGACCCAGTACTTC.

This clonotype was observed a single time. The chain recombines TRBV20-1 with TRBJ1-1, with no clear D. CDR3 length: 14 residues. The germline gives CDR1 DFQATT, CDR2 SNEGSKA (reference sequence). The germline V and J ends were trimmed by 1 base and 1 base, with 10 bases remaining between them. The CDR3 DNA reads as TGCAGTGCTAGAGGTTTATCCGAGAACACTGAAGCTTTCTTT. It encodes CSARGLSENTEAFF.

The genes are TRBV5-4 and TRBJ2-5; 8 bases fit TRBD1. The J segment lost 4 bases and the V segment lost 2 bases, leaving 10 bases of the junction unmatched. The CDR3 sequence is 16 residues long. The V gene's germline CDR1 is SGHNT and CDR2 YYREEE (reference sequence). The chain's CDR3 is CASSFPDREGGETQYF. As DNA, the CDR3 is TGTGCCAGCAGCTTCCCGGACAGGGAAGGGGGAGAGACCCAGTACTTC.

The chain has TRBV7-9 and TRBJ2-2, with a tentative D call TRBD2 (5 bases). Looked up from germline, CDR1 is SEHNR and CDR2 is FQNEAQ (reference sequence). CDR3 length: 15 residues. The V gene lost 0 bases and the J gene lost 5 bases, with 10 bases spanning the gap. This CDR3 is CASSLAGRRTGELFF. The CDR3 nucleotides are TGTGCCAGCAGCTTAGCGGGCAGGAGGACCGGGGAGCTGTTTTTT.

J is TRBJ2-3 and V is TRBV27; D remains unclear. V was pared by 2 bases and J by 4 bases, with 10 bases between. The CDR3 has 14 amino acids. Germline V gene lookup returns CDR1 MNHEY and CDR2 SMNVEV (reference sequence). The DNA of the CDR3 is TGTGCCAGCAGTTTACCCGACTTATCAGATACGCAGTATTTT. It is translated as CASSLPDLSDTQYF.

In DNA, the CDR3 is TGCAGTGCCATAGACCTAGCGGGAGCTCCCTACGAGCAGTACTTC. This translates into CSAIDLAGAPYEQYF. The chain couples TRBV20-1 to TRBJ2-7, with 10 nucleotides matching TRBD2. Germline V gene lookup returns CDR1 DFQATT and CDR2 SNEGSKA (reference sequence). CDR3 length equals 15 residues. The V segment lost 6 bases and the J segment 2 bases; nucleotides outside the gene matches: 10.

The chain has TRBV13 and TRBJ2-5; 14 bases match TRBD2. Germline-derived CDR1 and CDR2 are PRHDT and FYEKMQ (reference sequence). The trim removed 3 bases at V and 7 bases at J, leaving 10 bases unmatched. The CDR3 is 17 residues long. CDR3 protein: CASSFSLGTSGGVTQYF. The CDR3 region has the DNA TGTGCCAGCAGCTTCAGCCTTGGGACTAGCGGGGGAGTGACCCAGTACTTC. The whole variable domain, remainder taken from reference TRBV13 and TRBJ2-5, is AAGVIQSPRHLIKEKRETATLKCYPIPRHDTVYWYQQGPGQDPQFLISFYEKMQSDKGSIPDRFSAQQFSDYHSELNMSSLELGDSALYFCASSFSLGTSGGVTQYFGPGTRLLVL.

The chain recombines TRBV25-1 with TRBJ1-1, with unresolved D. CDR1 MGHDK and CDR2 SYGVNS come from the germline V gene. The V end was cut by 4 bases, the J end by 9 bases, with 9 bases between. The CDR3 spans 11 residues. The CDR3 here is CASSGGGKAFF. CDR3 in DNA: TGTGCCAGCAGTGGCGGCGGAAAAGCTTTCTTT.

In DNA, the CDR3 is TGTGCCAGCAGTGGCCACCCCAGCACAGATACGCAGTATTTT. Its translation: CASSGHPSTDTQYF. V and J are TRBV2 and TRBJ2-3; unclear D gene. The CDR3 contains 14 residues. The germline V gene has CDR1 SNHLY and CDR2 FYNNEI. Trimming stripped 4 bases from V and 0 bases from J, with 8 bases between.

The rearrangement links TRBV7-2 to TRBJ2-3, with TRBD2 matching 14 bases. Losses at the gene ends were 6 bases for V and 4 bases for J; bases not matched to a gene: 6. Per the germline V gene, CDR1 is SGHTA and CDR2 is FQGNSA. The CDR3 length is 16 residues. The CDR3 region has the DNA TGTGCCAGCAGGGGGACTAGCGGGAGTAGTCCAGATACGCAGTATTTT. This translates into CASRGTSGSSPDTQYF.

The V call is TRBV27, the J call TRBJ1-1; no clear D gene. The CDR3 extends over 13 amino acids. V was clipped by 4 bases and J by 10 bases, with 16 bases between them. CDR1 and CDR2 from the germline V gene are MNHEY and SMNVEV (reference sequence). The CDR3 nucleotides read TGTGCCAGCAGTTCCCTCGGCGACTCGCGAGCTTTCTTT. It translates to CASSSLGDSRAFF.

V gene TRBV9 combines with J gene TRBJ1-5; D might be TRBD1 (5 bases). This CDR3 is 14 amino acids long. Germline CDR1 SGDLS, CDR2 YYNGEE. V shed 0 bases and J shed 6 bases, with 10 bases lying between them. CDR3 sequence reads: CASSVGGGAQPQHF. The CDR3 coding sequence is TGTGCCAGCAGCGTAGGCGGGGGAGCTCAGCCCCAGCATTTT.

The chain links TRBV28 to TRBJ2-7; 7 bases line up with TRBD2. With V trimmed by 2 bases and J by 0 bases, 7 bases remained unmatched. The CDR3 totals 16 residues. CDR1 is MDHEN and CDR2 is SYDVKM in the germline V gene. For the CDR3, the DNA is TGTGCCAGCAGTTTACCCCCAGCGGGAAGCTCCTACGAGCAGTACTTC. It translates to CASSLPPAGSSYEQYF.

The CDR3 coding sequence is TGTGCCAGCAACTTCGGAGTCCACAATGAGCAGTTCTTC. Its translation is CASNFGVHNEQFF. The chain is built from TRBV2 and TRBJ2-1; D gene ambiguous. Germline CDR1 is SNHLY and CDR2 is FYNNEI. V was pared by 7 bases and J by 5 bases, with 12 bases between. This CDR3 contains 13 residues.

The chain combines TRBV6-5 with TRBJ1-2; D is unclear. Germline CDR1 and CDR2: MNHEY and SVGAGI. V lost 0 bases and J lost 7, with 9 bases in between. The CDR3 is made up of 13 amino acids. CDR3 sequence reads: CASSYSQDAGYTF. CDR3 nucleotide sequence: TGTGCCAGCAGTTACTCGCAGGATGCTGGCTACACCTTC.

The chain couples TRBV3-1 to TRBJ2-1; D call uncertain. CDR1 is LGHDT and CDR2 is YNNKEL in the germline V gene (reference sequence). The ends were cut back, 0 bases at V and 6 bases at J, with 12 bases in the middle. The CDR3 contains 15 residues. The CDR3 loop reads CASSQDMGSGNEQFF. The CDR3 DNA is TGTGCCAGCAGCCAAGATATGGGATCGGGCAATGAGCAGTTCTTC.

This clonotype was recorded only once. The V and J genes are TRBV10-3 and TRBJ1-1; D remains ambiguous. Trimming pared 5 bases from V and 5 bases from J, leaving 6 bases between. Germline lookup yields CDR1 ENHRY and CDR2 SYGVKD. This CDR3 is built from 11 residues. The CDR3 spells CAISPGTEAFF. DNA of the CDR3: TGTGCCATCAGTCCGGGTACTGAAGCTTTCTTT.

Only one count was recorded for this clonotype. J is TRBJ2-7 and V is TRBV29-1; no reliable D call. The germline gives CDR1 SQVTM, CDR2 ANQGSEA. Trimming left V 0 bases short and J 6 bases short, with 6 bases between. This CDR3 has 11 residues. CDR3 sequence (DNA): TGCAGCGTTGAAGAGGTCAGCGAGCAGTACTTC. This gives the protein CSVEEVSEQYF.

CDR3 amino acids: CASSFTGTDTEAFF. DNA of the CDR3: TGTGCCAGCAGTTTTACCGGGACTGACACTGAAGCTTTCTTT. The chain has TRBV6-5 and TRBJ1-1, with D maybe TRBD1 (5 bases). Per the germline V gene, CDR1 is MNHEY and CDR2 is SVGAGI. V was shortened by 4 bases and J by 3 bases, with 12 bases between the two germline ends. This CDR3 is built from 14 residues.